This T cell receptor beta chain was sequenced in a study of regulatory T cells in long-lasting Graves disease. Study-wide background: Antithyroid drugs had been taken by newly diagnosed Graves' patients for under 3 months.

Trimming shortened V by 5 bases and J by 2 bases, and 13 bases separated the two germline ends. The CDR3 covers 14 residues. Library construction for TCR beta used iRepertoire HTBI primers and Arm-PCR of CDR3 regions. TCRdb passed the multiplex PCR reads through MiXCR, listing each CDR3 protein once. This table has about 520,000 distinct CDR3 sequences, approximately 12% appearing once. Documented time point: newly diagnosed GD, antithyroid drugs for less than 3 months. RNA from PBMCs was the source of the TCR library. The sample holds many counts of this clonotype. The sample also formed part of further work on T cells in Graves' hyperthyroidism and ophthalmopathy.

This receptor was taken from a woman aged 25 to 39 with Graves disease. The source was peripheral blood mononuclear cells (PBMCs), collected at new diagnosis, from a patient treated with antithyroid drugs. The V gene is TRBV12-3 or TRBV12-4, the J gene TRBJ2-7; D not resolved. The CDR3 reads CASSPPFRTYEQYF. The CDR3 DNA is TGTGCCAGCAGTCCCCCCTTTAGGACCTACGAGCAGTACTTC.